These 27 T cell receptor beta chains originate from one sample sequenced in a study of T cell responses to AZD1222 COVID-19 vaccine. Assay used: immunoSEQ multiplex PCR; TCRdb lists only in-frame clones, some missing. In the table there are about 180,000 clones, 75% to 90% of which are singletons. The specimen comprised peripheral blood, sampled on day 0 of AZD1222 vaccination. These receptors came from an adult in good health.

V and J are TRBV6-1 and TRBJ1-3, with TRBD1 as a possible D gene (6 bases). Trimming removed 3 bases at V and 3 bases at J, with 12 bases between. Germline values: CDR1 MNHNS, CDR2 SASEGT. The CDR3 is made up of 15 amino acids. DNA of the CDR3: TGTGCCAGCAGTGATGAAGTAGGGGGTGGAAACACCATATATTTT. It yields the protein CASSDEVGGGNTIYF.

The chain recombines TRBV27 with TRBJ2-7, with 7 nucleotides matching TRBD1. Germline V gives CDR1 MNHEY, CDR2 SMNVEV (reference sequence). The CDR3 runs to 14 residues. V trimming: 6 bases; J trimming: 5 bases; junction bases outside the gene matches: 10. DNA of the CDR3: TGTGCCAGCAGATCAGGGGGTAAGGCCAACGAGCAGTACTTC. Its protein product is CASRSGGKANEQYF.

The CDR3 is CASSYSGGVADTQYF. The CDR3 nucleotides read TGTGCCAGCAGTTACTCTGGAGGGGTAGCAGATACGCAGTATTTT. V usage is TRBV6-5 and J usage is TRBJ2-3; D perhaps matches TRBD2 (6 bases). CDR1 and CDR2 from the germline V gene are MNHEY and SVGAGI. Trimming took 0 bases from V and 4 from J, leaving 11 bases between them. The CDR3 extends over 15 amino acids.

J is TRBJ1-1 and V is TRBV18, with unresolved D. CDR1 is KGHSH, CDR2 LQKENI, per germline. The V gene lost 3 bases and the J gene lost 1 base, with 9 bases spanning the gap. The CDR3 runs to 14 residues. As DNA, the CDR3 is TGTGCCAGCTCACCCGTCAACTCGAACACTGAAGCTTTCTTT. As protein: CASSPVNSNTEAFF.

The V call is TRBV7-2, the J call TRBJ1-2, with 9 bases fitting TRBD1. Germline V lookup: CDR1 SGHTA, CDR2 FQGNSA. After removal of 3 bases from V and 4 bases from J, the junction contained 6 bases not matched to a gene. The CDR3 has 15 amino acids. The CDR3 bases are TGTGCCAGCAGCTTCCCTACAGGGGGCGCCTATGGCTACACCTTC. Its protein is CASSFPTGGAYGYTF.

The chain combines TRBV28 with TRBJ1-3; the match to TRBD1 covers 9 bases. Trimming cost V 5 bases and J 4 bases; bases outside gene matches: 6. The CDR3 runs to 15 residues. CDR1 is MDHEN, CDR2 SYDVKM, per germline. CDR3 in DNA: TGTGCCAGCAGTCCTCGAGGACAGGGGGGAAACACCATATATTTT. Translating it yields CASSPRGQGGNTIYF.

CDR3 region: CASSLGVGTTEAFF. CDR3 sequence (DNA): TGTGCCAGCAGCTTGGGGGTGGGTACCACTGAAGCTTTCTTT. The rearrangement uses TRBV5-4 and TRBJ1-1, with D unresolved. Germline CDR1 SGHNT, CDR2 YYREEE (reference sequence). Trimming took off 0 bases at V and 4 bases at J, with 10 bases between the two ends. The CDR3 sequence is 14 residues long.

The chain links TRBV5-4 to TRBJ2-1; TRBD2 agrees at 10 bases. The junction had 8 bases not matched to a gene; V was cut back by 4 bases and J by 7 bases. This CDR3 comprises 15 residues. Germline CDR1 reads SGHNT; CDR2 reads YYREEE (reference sequence). The CDR3 sequence: CASSLGLATLNEQFF. The CDR3 nucleotides are TGTGCCAGCAGCCTGGGACTAGCGACCTTGAATGAGCAGTTCTTC.

The V gene is TRBV16, the J gene TRBJ1-3; D possibly corresponds to TRBD1 (6 bases). This CDR3 has 17 amino acids. V lost 0 bases, J lost 2 bases, and 14 bases lay in between. Germline values: CDR1 KGHSY, CDR2 FQNENV. CDR3 region: CASSQSGRGPPGNTIYF. Written as DNA, the CDR3 is TGTGCCAGCAGCCAATCGGGGCGGGGGCCGCCTGGAAACACCATATATTTT.

This clone came up a few times. The CDR3 spells CSGGLYNEQFF. CDR3 nucleotides: TGCAGCGGGGGACTTTACAATGAGCAGTTCTTC. The chain is built from TRBV29-1 and TRBJ2-1, with D tentatively TRBD2 (6 bases). CDR1 is SQVTM and CDR2 is ANQGSEA in the germline V gene. The V gene lost 7 bases and the J gene lost 4 bases, with 8 bases spanning the gap. The CDR3 contains 11 residues.

The V gene is TRBV3-1 (or the pseudogene TRBV3-2), the J gene TRBJ1-6; possible D gene TRBD1, 5 bases. The CDR3 is 15 amino acids. The germline gives CDR1 LGHDT, CDR2 YNNKEL (reference sequence). With 0 bases removed from V and 8 bases from J, the gap between germline ends came to 11 bases. DNA of the CDR3: TGTGCCAGCAGCCAAGACGGGGGAGGGTATTCACCCCTCCACTTT. Protein sequence: CASSQDGGGYSPLHF.

The chain recombines TRBV3-1 (or the pseudogene TRBV3-2) with TRBJ1-2, with a weak D call TRBD1 (5 bases). V lost 1 base and J 4 bases, leaving 7 bases between the germline ends. The germline V gene encodes CDR1 LGHDT and CDR2 YNNKEL (reference sequence). The CDR3 runs 13 residues. The CDR3 nucleotides read TGTGCCAGCAGCCAAGGACAGAGCTATGGCTACACCTTC. Encoded protein: CASSQGQSYGYTF.

V gene TRBV3-1 (or the pseudogene TRBV3-2) combines with J gene TRBJ2-6; TRBD1 aligns across 9 bases. This CDR3 has 16 amino acids. V was clipped by 5 bases and J by 3 bases; unmatched bases: 5. Germline loops: CDR1 LGHDT, CDR2 YNNKEL (reference sequence). CDR3 region: CASSWRQGGGANVLTF. The CDR3 region has the DNA TGTGCCAGCAGCTGGCGACAGGGGGGTGGGGCCAACGTCCTGACTTTC.

About this clone: Different DNA sequences within this sample yield the same CDR3. The genes are TRBV29-1 and TRBJ2-7; 9 bases line up with TRBD1. Trimming at V came to 6 bases and at J to 7 bases, leaving 7 bases not matched to a gene. The CDR3 runs to 12 residues. Germline assignment: CDR1 SQVTM and CDR2 ANQGSEA. The CDR3 DNA follows: TGCAGCGTCGAGGGACAGGGTTATGAGCAGTACTTC. Protein product: CSVEGQGYEQYF.

The genes are TRBV29-1 and TRBJ2-5; no definite D call. Germline CDR1 reads SQVTM; CDR2 reads ANQGSEA. V lost 5 bases, J lost 2 bases, and 12 bases lay in between. The CDR3 is made up of 13 amino acids. The CDR3 loop is CSVLLKGQETQYF. The CDR3 DNA reads as TGCAGCGTTCTCCTAAAGGGACAAGAGACCCAGTACTTC.

V gene TRBV21-1 combines with J gene TRBJ2-1. TRBV21-1 is annotated as a pseudogene. CDR3 size: 18 residues. Here the CDR3 reads CASSKLGFGRRSYNEQFF. Written as DNA, the CDR3 is TGTGCCAGCAGCAAGTTAGGGTTCGGCAGGCGCTCCTACAATGAGCAGTTCTTC.

The rearrangement uses TRBV18 and TRBJ2-1; 11 positions match TRBD2. The length of the CDR3 is 15 residues. V dropped 3 bases and J dropped 2; count of bases not matched to a gene: 0. The germline CDR1 and CDR2 sequences are KGHSH and LQKENI. The CDR3 nucleotides read TGTGCCAGCTCACCGGGACTAGCGGCCTACAATGAGCAGTTCTTC. Translation gives CASSPGLAAYNEQFF. Full variable domain (missing parts from reference TRBV18 and TRBJ2-1): NAGVMQNPRHLVRRRGQEARLRCSPMKGHSHVYWYRQLPEEGLKFMVYLQKENIIDESGMPKERFSAEFPKEGPSILRIQQVVRGDSAAYFCASSPGLAAYNEQFFGPGTRLTVL.

The chain links TRBV4-1 to TRBJ2-1; TRBD2 is a possible D gene (5 bases). This CDR3 contains 12 residues. Germline V gives CDR1 MGHRA, CDR2 YSYEKL. Trimming left V 3 bases short and J 9 bases short, with 9 bases between. CDR3 sequence: CASSQGAGEQFF. CDR3 nucleotide sequence: TGCGCCAGCAGCCAGGGCGCGGGTGAGCAGTTCTTC.

The chain links TRBV19 to TRBJ1-4; maybe TRBD1 (5 bases). The V end lost 9 bases, the J end lost 0 bases, and 17 bases lay between the germline ends. This CDR3 has 16 residues. Per the germline V gene, CDR1 is LNHDA and CDR2 is SQIVND (reference sequence). DNA for the CDR3: TGTGCCAGCCTTGACTCCCGGGGCTCAACTAATGAAAAACTGTTTTTT. This codes for CASLDSRGSTNEKLFF. Full variable domain (missing parts from reference TRBV19 and TRBJ1-4): DGGITQSPKYLFRKEGQNVTLSCEQNLNHDAMYWYRQDPGQGLRLIYYSQIVNDFQKGDIAEGYSVSREKKESFPLTVTSAQKNPTAFYLCASLDSRGSTNEKLFFGSGTQLSVL.

J is TRBJ1-6 and V is TRBV6-5; TRBD1 aligns across 10 bases. Germline CDR1 MNHEY, CDR2 SVGAGI. Trimming took 6 bases from V and 15 from J; bases not matched to a gene: 11. CDR3 size: 14 residues. The CDR3 spells CASRPGQGSWGLHF. Written as DNA, the CDR3 is TGTGCCAGCAGGCCGGGACAGGGGTCTTGGGGCCTCCACTTT.

V is TRBV2 and J is TRBJ2-2, with D perhaps TRBD1 (5 bases). Trimming left V 5 bases short and J 1 base short, with 8 bases between. From germline, CDR1 is SNHLY and CDR2 FYNNEI. The CDR3 runs to 14 residues. This CDR3 reads CASSKDKNTGELFF. As DNA, the CDR3 is TGTGCCAGCAGTAAGGACAAGAACACCGGGGAGCTGTTTTTT.

The chain couples TRBV20-1 to TRBJ1-2; D remains ambiguous. The V gene lost 3 bases and the J gene lost 8 bases, with 10 bases spanning the gap. Germline V lookup: CDR1 DFQATT, CDR2 SNEGSKA (reference sequence). The CDR3 covers 11 residues. The CDR3 sequence is CSASEIDGYTF. The DNA of the CDR3 is TGCAGTGCTAGTGAGATCGACGGCTACACCTTC.

The chain carries TRBV27 and TRBJ1-6; a weak D match, TRBD1 (6 bases). Germline CDR1 is MNHEY and CDR2 is SMNVEV (reference sequence). The CDR3 sequence is 16 residues long. Trimming took 6 bases from V and 9 from J, leaving 21 bases between them. Here the CDR3 DNA reads TGTGCCAGCAGCCGCCTTGGGGGCGGGGCTAGTTCACCCCTCCACTTT. Translated: CASSRLGGGASSPLHF.

The chain uses TRBV14 and TRBJ2-1, with 12 bases fitting TRBD2. V dropped 4 bases and J dropped 0; count of bases not matched to a gene: 10. The CDR3 runs to 19 residues. Germline V gene data show CDR1 as SGHDN and CDR2 as FVKESK. This chain's CDR3 is CASSPMRASGRASYNEQFF. CDR3 bases: TGTGCCAGCAGCCCAATGAGGGCTAGCGGGAGGGCCTCCTACAATGAGCAGTTCTTC.

V usage is TRBV30 and J usage is TRBJ1-1; D is possibly TRBD1 (6 bases). The germline CDR1 and CDR2 sequences are GTSNPN and SVGIG (reference sequence). V was clipped by 3 bases and J by 3 bases, with 11 bases between them. The CDR3 extends over 13 amino acids. As DNA, the CDR3 is TGTGCCTGGAGAAATCAGGGGTACACTGAAGCTTTCTTT. As protein: CAWRNQGYTEAFF.

This chain links TRBV5-4 with TRBJ1-2; TRBD1 matches at 8 bases. CDR3 length: 15 residues. V dropped 3 bases and J dropped 0; count of bases not matched to a gene: 4. CDR1 SGHNT and CDR2 YYREEE come from the germline V gene (reference sequence). DNA of the CDR3: TGTGCCAGCAGCTCCCAGGACAGGGCTAACTATGGCTACACCTTC. This sequence encodes CASSSQDRANYGYTF.

This chain uses TRBV2 with TRBJ1-4; D is possibly TRBD1 (5 bases). Germline V gene lookup returns CDR1 SNHLY and CDR2 FYNNEI. Trimming cost V 6 bases and J 7 bases, with 18 bases left between them. The CDR3 spans 15 residues. The CDR3 DNA reads TGTGCCAGCAGCCCCGCCCGGGGGGGAACTGAAAAACTGTTTTTT. Protein product: CASSPARGGTEKLFF.